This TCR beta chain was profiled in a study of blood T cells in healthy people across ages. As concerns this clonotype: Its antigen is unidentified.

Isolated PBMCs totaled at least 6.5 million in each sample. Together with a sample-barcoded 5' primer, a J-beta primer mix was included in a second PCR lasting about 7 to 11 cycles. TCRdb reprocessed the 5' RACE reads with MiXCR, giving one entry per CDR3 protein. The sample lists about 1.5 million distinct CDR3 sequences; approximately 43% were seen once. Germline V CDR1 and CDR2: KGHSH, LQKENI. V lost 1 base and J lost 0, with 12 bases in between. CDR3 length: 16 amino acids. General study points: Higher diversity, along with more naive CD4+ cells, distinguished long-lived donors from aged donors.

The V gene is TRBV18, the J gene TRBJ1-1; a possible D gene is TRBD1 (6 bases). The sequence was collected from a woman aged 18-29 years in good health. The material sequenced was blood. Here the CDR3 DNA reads TGTGCCAGCTCACCACGGACAGATCAACTGAACACTGAAGCTTTCTTT. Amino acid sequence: CASSPRTDQLNTEAFF.